Shown below are 21 T cell receptor beta chains from a single sample sequenced in a study of shared clonotypes between healthy human individuals. Only CD45RO-negative cells positively selected for CCR7 counted as naive CD8 cells, so terminally differentiated effector memory CD45RA+ cells were excluded. The assay was immunoSEQ multiplex PCR, and TCRdb's table has in-frame clones only and misses some. The table records over 2,000,000 clones, 90% to 95% of them present only once. Sample: naive CD8+ T cells from PBMCs. These TCRs come from a man between 18 and 29 years old in good health. Some clones in this sample may be carry-over from other donors' samples.

A single count supports this clone. The gene calls are TRBV4-3 and TRBJ1-1, with D possibly matching TRBD1 (5 bases). Germline V CDR1 and CDR2: LGHNA, YSLEER. V lost 3 bases, J lost 4 bases, and 15 bases lay in between. The CDR3 sequence is 15 residues long. The CDR3 protein is CASSQEDNRITEAFF. The CDR3 coding sequence is TGCGCCAGCAGCCAGGAGGACAACCGGATCACTGAAGCTTTCTTT.

This rearrangement joins TRBV19 to TRBJ2-1; D not certain. This CDR3 is 13 amino acids long. V gave up 8 bases and J gave up 6 bases, with 14 bases separating them. Germline CDR1 reads LNHDA; CDR2 reads SQIVND (reference sequence). The CDR3 DNA is TGTGCCAGTGGTAAGGGATGGGGCAATGAGCAGTTCTTC. Translated: CASGKGWGNEQFF. Complete variable domain (other parts from reference TRBV19 and TRBJ2-1): DGGITQSPKYLFRKEGQNVTLSCEQNLNHDAMYWYRQDPGQGLRLIYYSQIVNDFQKGDIAEGYSVSREKKESFPLTVTSAQKNPTAFYLCASGKGWGNEQFFGPGTRLTVL.

The chain couples TRBV11-2 to TRBJ2-7; 7 positions match TRBD2. Germline V gives CDR1 SGHAT, CDR2 FQNNGV. The CDR3 spans 16 residues. Unmatched junction bases numbered 12, after V lost 6 bases and J lost 1 base. The CDR3 nucleotides are TGTGCCAGCAGTTCCGCAGGAATTAGCGGGTCCTACGAGCAGTACTTC. It yields the protein CASSSAGISGSYEQYF.

The chain recombines TRBV30 with TRBJ2-7; TRBD2 might be the D (5 bases). There are 14 residues in the CDR3. Deletions cut 5 bases from V and 2 bases from J, with 16 bases between. The germline V gene has CDR1 GTSNPN and CDR2 SVGIG (reference sequence). DNA of the CDR3: TGTGCCTGGGGGAGCGGAATAACTCCCTACGAGCAGTACTTC. It is translated as CAWGSGITPYEQYF.

The table lists this clone with a count of one. V gene TRBV11-2 combines with J gene TRBJ1-3; D is ambiguous. CDR1 and CDR2 (germline): SGHAT, FQNNGV. V lost 3 bases to trimming and J lost 7 bases, with 13 bases between them. This CDR3 contains 14 residues. CDR3 sequence (DNA): TGTGCCAGCAGCTTTCACGGGTCCTTGAACACCATATATTTT. Translation: CASSFHGSLNTIYF.

The V call is TRBV7-9, the J call TRBJ1-2; TRBD1 matches at 12 bases. Trimming removed 5 bases from V and 4 bases from J; junction bases left unmatched: 5. This CDR3 region has 15 residues. Germline assignment: CDR1 SEHNR and CDR2 FQNEAQ (reference sequence). The CDR3, as DNA: TGTGCCAGCAGCCCCGGGACAGGGGGCAGCTATGGCTACACCTTC. This translates into CASSPGTGGSYGYTF.

The chain carries TRBV7-9 and TRBJ2-7; D not certain. From germline, CDR1 is SEHNR and CDR2 FQNEAQ (reference sequence). The germline V and J ends were trimmed by 3 bases and 2 bases, with 8 bases remaining between them. The CDR3 consists of 13 residues. The CDR3 bases are TGTGCCAGCAGCTTGGTTTCAGCCTACGAGCAGTACTTC. Translating gives CASSLVSAYEQYF.

The chain recombines TRBV19 with TRBJ2-7; the match to TRBD2 covers 8 bases. In germline, CDR1 is LNHDA, CDR2 SQIVND (reference sequence). The CDR3 is 16 amino acids. V lost 3 bases to trimming and J lost 5 bases; unmatched junction nucleotides: 12. For the CDR3, the DNA is TGTGCCAGTAGTATCACAGGCAGAGCGGGAGTAAACGAGCAGTACTTC. Translation: CASSITGRAGVNEQYF.

As concerns this clone: This sample includes further DNA sequences coding for the same CDR3. CDR3 residues: CASSLSGETQYF. The CDR3 region has the DNA TGTGCCAGCAGTTTATCTGGGGAGACCCAGTACTTC. V gene TRBV28 combines with J gene TRBJ2-5; D remains ambiguous. Trimming left V 1 base short and J 5 bases short, with 5 bases between. The germline gives CDR1 MDHEN, CDR2 SYDVKM. This CDR3 spans 12 amino acids.

This clone was counted once. CDR3 DNA sequence: TGTGCCAGCAGTTTATCATTAGGGCAGGGGATTAACTATGGCTACACCTTC. Amino acids: CASSLSLGQGINYGYTF. The chain recombines TRBV28 with TRBJ1-2; possible D gene TRBD1, 6 bases. CDR3 length: 17 amino acids. The V end lost 1 base, the J end lost 1 base, and 16 bases lay between the germline ends. The germline V gene encodes CDR1 MDHEN and CDR2 SYDVKM.

The chain joins TRBV30 to TRBJ2-7; perhaps TRBD1 as D (6 bases). CDR1 and CDR2 from the germline V gene are GTSNPN and SVGIG (reference sequence). This CDR3 has 14 amino acids. Trimming pared 1 base from V and 2 bases from J, leaving 12 bases between. This CDR3 reads CAWSGGDNAYEQYF. The DNA of the CDR3 is TGTGCCTGGAGTGGAGGGGACAACGCCTACGAGCAGTACTTC.

The chain recombines TRBV6-6 with TRBJ1-2, with D possibly TRBD1 on 5 matching bases. Germline V gene sequence: CDR1 MNHNY, CDR2 SVGAGI (reference sequence). The V gene lost 6 bases and the J gene lost 3 bases, with 14 bases spanning the gap. This CDR3 contains 14 residues. CDR3 sequence: CASSPSWGDYGYTF. Here the CDR3 DNA reads TGTGCCAGCAGCCCCTCGTGGGGGGACTATGGCTACACCTTC.

The genes are TRBV19 and TRBJ2-1, with D unresolved. Germline loops: CDR1 LNHDA, CDR2 SQIVND (reference sequence). The V gene lost 4 bases and the J gene lost 6 bases, with 10 bases spanning the gap. The CDR3 contains 13 residues. The CDR3 sequence is CASSSIQFNEQFF. For the CDR3, the DNA is TGTGCCAGTAGTAGCATACAGTTCAATGAGCAGTTCTTC.

The V call is TRBV7-6, the J call TRBJ2-7, with a possible D match to TRBD2 (5 bases). The germline V gene has CDR1 SGHVS and CDR2 FNYEAQ. Deletions cut 3 bases from V and 0 bases from J, with 12 bases between. The CDR3 covers 15 residues. The CDR3 coding sequence is TGTGCCAGCAGCTTTCACCCGGGGAGCTCCTACGAGCAGTACTTC. Translation: CASSFHPGSSYEQYF.

The rearrangement joins TRBV4-3 to TRBJ2-1, with 9 bases that match TRBD2. Germline V gives CDR1 LGHNA, CDR2 YSLEER. Trimming took 3 bases from V and 6 from J; bases not matched to a gene: 9. This CDR3 region has 16 residues. The CDR3 reads CASSQYLAGSGNEQFF. The CDR3 nucleotides read TGCGCCAGCAGCCAGTACCTAGCGGGATCAGGCAATGAGCAGTTCTTC.

The CDR3 nucleotides are TGTGCCAGCAGGGGAGGGGCGGGAGGCTACGAGCAGTACTTC. The encoded protein is CASRGGAGGYEQYF. The V and J genes are TRBV6-1 and TRBJ2-7; 8 bases are shared with TRBD2. Germline values: CDR1 MNHNS, CDR2 SASEGT. With V trimmed by 6 bases and J by 3 bases, 7 bases remained unmatched. The length of the CDR3 is 14 residues.

This clone occurred once. Other DNA sequences from this sample encode an identical CDR3 as well. Written as DNA, the CDR3 is TGTGCCAGTTCTAGCGGATCCTACGAGCAGTACTTC. This gives the protein CASSSGSYEQYF. V is TRBV19 and J is TRBJ2-7; 7 bases agree with TRBD2. Germline V gene lookup returns CDR1 LNHDA and CDR2 SQIVND (reference sequence). V gave up 8 bases and J gave up 1 base; unmatched junction bases: 2. There are 12 residues in the CDR3.

Concerning this clone: Other nucleotide sequences in the sample specify the same CDR3. This chain connects TRBV7-9 to TRBJ2-1; D not resolved. Germline V gene sequence: CDR1 SEHNR, CDR2 FQNEAQ (reference sequence). The CDR3 totals 14 residues. V was cut by 1 base and J by 3 bases, with 7 bases left in between. The CDR3 region is CASSLGLGYNEQFF. The DNA for the CDR3 is TGTGCCAGCAGCTTAGGGCTAGGCTACAATGAGCAGTTCTTC.

In regard to this clone: Other DNA sequences in the same sample also yield this CDR3. V is TRBV5-1 and J is TRBJ2-5; 8 positions agree with TRBD2. After removal of 4 bases from V and 1 base from J, the junction contained 3 bases not matched to a gene. The germline V gene encodes CDR1 SGHRS and CDR2 YFSETQ. The CDR3 is 14 amino acids. The CDR3 nucleotides are TGCGCCAGCAGCCCTAGCGGGCGCCAAGAGACCCAGTACTTC. Translation: CASSPSGRQETQYF.

The chain couples TRBV28 to TRBJ1-5; tentatively, D is TRBD1 (5 bases). Trimming left V 3 bases short and J 0 bases short, with 9 bases between. The CDR3 has 15 residues. Looked up from germline, CDR1 is MDHEN and CDR2 is SYDVKM. The CDR3: CASSFHDSSNQPQHF. Here the CDR3 DNA reads TGTGCCAGCAGTTTCCACGACAGTAGCAATCAGCCCCAGCATTTT.

The genes are TRBV5-4 and TRBJ2-7; TRBD1 aligns across 9 bases. V shed 1 base and J 7 bases; nucleotides not matched to a gene: 9. CDR1 and CDR2 (germline): SGHNT, YYREEE (reference sequence). The CDR3 consists of 15 residues. The CDR3: CASSLPGQGPEEQYF. As DNA, the CDR3 is TGTGCCAGCAGCTTGCCGGGACAGGGACCGGAGGAGCAGTACTTC.